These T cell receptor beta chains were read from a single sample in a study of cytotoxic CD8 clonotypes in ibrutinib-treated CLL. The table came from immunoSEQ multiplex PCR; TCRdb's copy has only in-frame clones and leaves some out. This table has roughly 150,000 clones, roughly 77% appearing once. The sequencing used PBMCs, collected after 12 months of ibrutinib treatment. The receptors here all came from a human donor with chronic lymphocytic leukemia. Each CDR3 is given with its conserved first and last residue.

CASSTWTYGYTF,TRBJ1-2,TRBV19
CASSTGQPNYGYTF,TRBJ1-2,TRBV5-1
CASSPLGSRSYNEQFF,TRBJ2-1,TRBV7-9
CASSVVGGVGVSSGNTIYF,TRBJ1-3,TRBV4-1
CASSRQGSGGYTF,TRBJ1-2,TRBV19
CASSLSGVGGEQYF,TRBJ2-7,TRBV7-8
CASSSRGSGANVLTF,TRBJ2-6,TRBV21-1
CSVAGGSSSYEQYF,TRBJ2-7,TRBV29-1
CASRVALAGERDTQYF,TRBJ2-3,TRBV12-2
CASSFTRGGRETQYF,TRBJ2-5,TRBV7-2
CASTRQGWASLSGANVLTF,TRBJ2-6,TRBV28
CASTHGNTQYF,TRBJ2-3,TRBV11-2
CASSLAGESYNEQFF,TRBJ2-1,TRBV5-1
CASSNLGTGLQPQHF,TRBJ1-5,TRBV19
CASSGPGGPTDTQYF,TRBJ2-3,TRBV11-2
CASSPQRGSDEQFF,TRBJ2-1,TRBV5-4
CAAGTGGRGGEQYF,TRBJ2-7,TRBV28
CASSNILKGSYEQYF,TRBJ2-7,TRBV19
CASSFFPSGKRSNEQFF,TRBJ2-1,TRBV5-6
CASSQEWNQPQHF,TRBJ1-5,TRBV4-1
CASSRGTSGMSSGEQYF,TRBJ2-7,TRBV4-1
CASGRQETQYF,TRBJ2-5,TRBV2
CSVRDGTTEAFF,TRBJ1-1,TRBV29-1
CASSLSGNTIYF,TRBJ1-3,TRBV28
CASSEHLSNQPQHF,TRBJ1-5,TRBV2
CASSLGGTLGTQYF,TRBJ2-5,TRBV28
CASSLGNGRTDTQYF,TRBJ2-3,TRBV7-7
CASSPGQGFTGELFF,TRBJ2-2,TRBV18
CASSAQGVYADTQYF,TRBJ2-3,TRBV7-7
CASSGAPDRERQYF,TRBJ2-7,TRBV28
CASSLAGRGISTDTQYF,TRBJ2-3,TRBV7-2
CASSLTVGEQYF,TRBJ2-7,TRBV5-8
CASSQESGTDTQYF,TRBJ2-3,TRBV4-1
CASSLSGFNQPQHF,TRBJ1-5,TRBV28
CASQGGVTDTQYF,TRBJ2-3,TRBV6-1
CASSKVSSVQDNQPQHF,TRBJ1-5,TRBV21-1
CARSHKGTGSYEQYF,TRBJ2-7,TRBV5-3
CASSLDLTGELFF,TRBJ2-2,TRBV7-7
CASSYSSEWSPGAFF,TRBJ1-1,TRBV6-5
CASSYEVTTEAFF,TRBJ1-1,TRBV6-6
CASSSMGEQYF,TRBJ2-7,TRBV6-6
CASSLDGFPRDEQYF,TRBJ2-7,TRBV28
CASRTGKEKLFF,TRBJ1-4,TRBV27
CASSTLAGGFNEQFF,TRBJ2-1,TRBV7-2
CASSLGLAKNIQYF,TRBJ2-4,TRBV7-2
CASHGTGGEGYTF,TRBJ1-2,TRBV6-5
CASSLKRADPDRERGYTF,TRBJ1-2,TRBV7-2
CASRPQNTMLKAFF,TRBJ1-1,TRBV28
CASSFPHGAGYTYEQYF,TRBJ2-7,TRBV28
CASSPELAGARETQYF,TRBJ2-5,TRBV18
CASTPSGNTIYF,TRBJ1-3,TRBV6-6
CASSQDAYFSGEAQYF,TRBJ2-3,TRBV4-3
CASSPSRPVRTNSPLHF,TRBJ1-6,TRBV4-1
CASSFKPTGTHPGYTF,TRBJ1-2,TRBV28
CASSSGPFGQVNTEAFF,TRBJ1-1,TRBV13
CASTKGAGELFF,TRBJ2-2,TRBV6-1
CASSRDREGNYGYTF,TRBJ1-2,TRBV6-4